This T cell receptor (beta chain) was retrieved from a study of blood T cell repertoires in COVID-19. Participants were aged 18 to 89 years, lived in roughly 23 US areas, and enrolled virtually. Original data processing: Amplified reference gene primers provided the basis for estimating nucleated cell counts. Clones were read by immunoSEQ multiplex PCR, and TCRdb kept only the in-frame ones, dropping some. V, J and clone size reflect that table, while D and trimming were determined from the DNA. This table holds about 200,000 clones, 65% to 90% found once. Material for sequencing was PBMCs or T cells enriched from blood (not recorded which). The source of this sequence is a woman aged 45-65 years with acute COVID-19.

The CDR3 loop is CATSRERTASTDTQYF. CDR3 DNA sequence: TGTGCCACCAGCAGAGAAAGGACAGCGAGCACAGATACGCAGTATTTT. The genes are TRBV15 and TRBJ2-3; a possible D gene is TRBD1 (6 bases). Germline CDR1 and CDR2: LNHNV and YYDKDF (reference sequence). V shed 0 bases and J shed 0 bases, with 10 bases lying between them. This CDR3 region has 16 residues.